Listed here is a single TCR beta chain. Antigen: not known. The conserved phenylalanine or tryptophan normally closing the CDR3 is absent here, so this likely arose from a read error. The V end lost 0 bases, the J end lost 4 bases, and 8 bases lay between the germline ends. The CDR3 sequence is 14 residues long. These data originate in a study of CD8+CD57+ T cells in acquired aplastic anemia. Across the study: The DNA of sorted CD4+ and CD8+ cells averaged 3.2 ug.

Patients included in sequencing had previously demonstrated CD8+CD57+ cell expansion by flow cytometry. Regarding the study as a whole: A significant difference in CD8+ Simpson's diversity between patients and controls was not found.

Genomic DNA, serving as template, underwent TCR beta VDJ and CDR3 profiling. MiXCR, applied by TCRdb to the reads, yields one record per CDR3 protein. The table has about 120,000 distinct CDR3 sequences, 55% to 70% seen once. This receptor was obtained from a human donor with aplastic anemia. Sequencing input: sorted CD4+, CD8+, or CD8+CD57+ T cells (not recorded which) from PBMCs. The V call is TRBV12-3 or TRBV12-4, the J call TRBJ2-3; a possible D gene is TRBD2 (7 bases). The DNA for the CDR3 is TGTGCCAGCAGTTTAGCGGGGGGGCCAGATACGCAGTATCTT. Translation: CASSLAGGPDTQYL.